Following are 22 T cell receptor beta chains from one sample sequenced in a study of a mutant IDH1 vaccine in newly diagnosed glioma. Stated time point: week 35, safety follow-up. The content of each vaccine dose was 300 ug of mutant IDH1 20-mer peptide, and topical imiquimod accompanied it. The table came from immunoSEQ multiplex PCR; TCRdb's copy has only in-frame clones and leaves some out. The sample yields more than 40,000 clones, about 88% seen once. The antigens of these receptors remain unknown. The sequencing here drew on PBMCs, taken from a glioma patient whose treatment included an IDH1 peptide vaccine. The receptors were sampled from a woman aged 35 to 49 with glioma.

V is TRBV7-2 and J is TRBJ1-2, with TRBD1 matching 9 bases. There are 15 residues in the CDR3. The germline CDR1 and CDR2 sequences are SGHTA and FQGNSA. J lost 5 bases, V lost 0 bases, and 4 bases had no gene match. CDR3 DNA sequence: TGTGCCAGCAGCTTAGCCTGGACAGGGGATTATGGCTACACCTTC. Encoded protein: CASSLAWTGDYGYTF.

The J gene is TRBJ2-7, the V gene TRBV9; 9 bases line up with TRBD2. Per the germline V gene, CDR1 is SGDLS and CDR2 is YYNGEE. CDR3 size: 15 residues. Germline trimming cut 6 bases from V and 7 bases from J; bases unmatched to any gene: 14. DNA of the CDR3: TGTGCCAGCACCCAAGGAGGTAGCGGGAGCGGTGAGCAGTACTTC. Residues: CASTQGGSGSGEQYF.

The V call is TRBV29-1, the J call TRBJ2-5; possible D gene TRBD1, 6 bases. V lost 1 base to trimming and J lost 2 bases, with 8 bases between them. The CDR3 extends over 13 amino acids. Germline lookup yields CDR1 SQVTM and CDR2 ANQGSEA. CDR3 amino acids: CSVEGQVQETQYF. The CDR3 coding sequence is TGCAGCGTTGAAGGACAGGTACAAGAGACCCAGTACTTC.

This clone showed up just a few times. The genes are TRBV4-2 and TRBJ1-2; perhaps TRBD1 as D (5 bases). The CDR3 covers 13 residues. Germline V CDR1 and CDR2: LGHNA, YNFKEQ. Trimming took off 1 base at V and 7 bases at J, with 10 bases between the two ends. The CDR3 nucleotides read TGTGCCAGCAGCCAAGCGAACGGGGGTGGCTACACCTTC. It is translated as CASSQANGGGYTF.

V gene TRBV6-5 combines with J gene TRBJ1-2; D possibly corresponds to TRBD1 (5 bases). This CDR3 is 15 amino acids long. CDR1 is MNHEY, CDR2 SVGAGI, per germline. V shed 9 bases and J shed 5 bases, with 22 bases lying between them. CDR3 nucleotide sequence: TGTGCCAGTGCAGCCGGGGGGGGTTGGTTGTATGGCTACACCTTC. Its translation: CASAAGGGWLYGYTF.

CDR3 residues: CAISWTSPSDEQYF. CDR3 nucleotides: TGTGCCATCAGTTGGACTAGTCCCTCGGACGAGCAGTACTTC. The chain combines TRBV10-3 with TRBJ2-7; 7 nucleotides line up with TRBD2. J gave up 5 bases and V 5 bases, and 9 bases lay outside the gene matches. The CDR3 loop spans 14 amino acids. The germline V gene has CDR1 ENHRY and CDR2 SYGVKD.

The V gene is TRBV2, the J gene TRBJ2-3; a possible D gene is TRBD1 (5 bases). Trimming pared 4 bases from V and 7 bases from J, leaving 12 bases between. The CDR3 runs 13 residues. The germline CDR1 and CDR2 sequences are SNHLY and FYNNEI. The chain's CDR3 is CASSGEGVHTQYF. CDR3 bases: TGTGCCAGCAGTGGGGAAGGGGTCCATACGCAGTATTTT.

The chain is built from TRBV5-1 and TRBJ2-2; D call uncertain. Germline values: CDR1 SGHRS, CDR2 YFSETQ. This CDR3 is built from 15 residues. V was shortened by 0 bases and J by 0 bases, with 6 bases between the two germline ends. This chain's CDR3 is CASSLAGPNTGELFF. The CDR3, as DNA: TGCGCCAGCAGCTTGGCAGGCCCGAACACCGGGGAGCTGTTTTTT. The whole variable domain, remainder taken from reference TRBV5-1 and TRBJ2-2, is KAGVTQTPRYLIKTRGQQVTLSCSPISGHRSVSWYQQTPGQGLQFLFEYFSETQRNKGNFPGRFSGRQFSNSRSEMNVSTLELGDSALYLCASSLAGPNTGELFFGEGSRLTVL.

This chain links TRBV6-1 with TRBJ1-5; D is possibly TRBD1 (6 bases). The V gene lost 4 bases and the J gene lost 0 bases, with 16 bases spanning the gap. CDR3 size: 17 residues. Germline V lookup: CDR1 MNHNS, CDR2 SASEGT. CDR3 bases: TGTGCCAGCAGTGCCACCAGGGGCGCCTATAGCAATCAGCCCCAGCATTTT. Protein product: CASSATRGAYSNQPQHF.

The CDR3 loop reads CASSVTGARGETQYF. In DNA form, the CDR3 reads TGTGCCAGCAGCGTAACCGGGGCCCGTGGTGAGACCCAGTACTTC. This sequence joins TRBV9 and TRBJ2-5; D is tentatively TRBD1 or TRBD2 (5 bases each). Germline V gives CDR1 SGDLS, CDR2 YYNGEE. The CDR3 sequence is 15 residues long. The V and J ends lost 1 base and 5 bases respectively, with 15 bases between them.

This clone has a handful of counts. CDR3 coding DNA: TGTGCCAGCTCACTCGGGACGCAGAATTCACCCCTCCACTTT. Amino acid sequence: CASSLGTQNSPLHF. V and J are TRBV18 and TRBJ1-6; weak D call: TRBD1 (5 bases). The CDR3 is made up of 14 amino acids. CDR1 is KGHSH and CDR2 is LQKENI in the germline V gene. V gave up 4 bases and J gave up 7 bases, with 11 bases separating them.

Only a few counts were recorded for this clone. The J gene is TRBJ2-1, the V gene TRBV27; 9 bases line up with TRBD2. CDR3 length: 16 amino acids. Per the germline V gene, CDR1 is MNHEY and CDR2 is SMNVEV (reference sequence). V shed 4 bases, J shed 6 bases, and the junction held 10 bases outside the gene matches. CDR3 nucleotides: TGTGCCAGCAGTTACGCTAGCGGGGCCTTATTCAATGAGCAGTTCTTC. This encodes CASSYASGALFNEQFF.

The chain uses TRBV9 and TRBJ2-7, with 13 bases that match TRBD2. Germline lookup yields CDR1 SGDLS and CDR2 YYNGEE. Trimming at V came to 3 bases and at J to 3 bases, leaving 3 bases not matched to a gene. The CDR3 length is 15 residues. The CDR3 reads CASSAGLAGIYEQYF. DNA of the CDR3: TGTGCCAGCAGCGCGGGACTAGCGGGGATCTACGAGCAGTACTTC. Filled out from reference TRBV9 and TRBJ2-7, the complete variable domain reads DSGVTQTPKHLITATGQRVTLRCSPRSGDLSVYWYQQSLDQGLQFLIQYYNGEERAKGNILERFSAQQFPDLHSELNLSSLELGDSALYFCASSAGLAGIYEQYFGPGTRLTVT.

The genes are TRBV7-2 and TRBJ1-5, with D perhaps matching TRBD1 (6 bases). Germline V gene lookup returns CDR1 SGHTA and CDR2 FQGNSA. This CDR3 contains 14 residues. V shed 8 bases and J shed 2 bases, with 13 bases lying between them. CDR3 region: CASQGWFGNQPQHF. CDR3 DNA: TGTGCCAGCCAGGGGTGGTTTGGCAATCAGCCCCAGCATTTT.

This sequence joins TRBV10-3 and TRBJ1-1; D is unresolved. The V gene's germline CDR1 is ENHRY and CDR2 SYGVKD. The V and J ends lost 0 bases and 5 bases respectively, with 7 bases between them. There are 13 residues in the CDR3. Here the CDR3 reads CAISESTGTEAFF. In DNA form, the CDR3 reads TGTGCCATCAGTGAGTCGACTGGGACTGAAGCTTTCTTT.

This clone is medium-sized in the sample. The chain has TRBV7-8 and TRBJ2-2; no clear D gene. Trimming left V 4 bases short and J 8 bases short, with 8 bases between. The CDR3 loop spans 12 amino acids. Germline lookup yields CDR1 SGHVS and CDR2 FQNEAQ. CDR3 region: CASSYQRGELFF. In DNA form, the CDR3 reads TGTGCCAGCAGCTACCAGAGGGGGGAGCTGTTTTTT.

The chain recombines TRBV6-5 with TRBJ2-2; possibly TRBD1 for D (6 bases). CDR1 and CDR2 from the germline V gene are MNHEY and SVGAGI. With 5 bases removed from V and 4 bases from J, the gap between germline ends came to 8 bases. CDR3 length: 13 amino acids. CDR3 sequence (DNA): TGTGCCAGCAGTCAACAGGGCACCGGGGAGCTGTTTTTT. Residues: CASSQQGTGELFF.

The chain has TRBV11-3 and TRBJ1-4, with D possibly being TRBD1 (5 bases). CDR1 and CDR2 from the germline V gene are SGHNT and YENEEA. The CDR3 sequence is 15 residues long. Trimming took off 5 bases at V and 6 bases at J, with 16 bases between the two ends. The CDR3 DNA reads as TGTGCCAGCAGCCTTAGTAGGGGTGGATATGAAAAACTGTTTTTT. Translated, it gives CASSLSRGGYEKLFF.

CDR3 bases: TGTGCCAGCTCACCTAGCAGGGGGCTTTCCTACGAGCAGTACTTC. Translated, it gives CASSPSRGLSYEQYF. V and J are TRBV18 and TRBJ2-7; 8 bases align to TRBD1. CDR1 KGHSH and CDR2 LQKENI come from the germline V gene. Unmatched junction bases numbered 5, after V lost 3 bases and J lost 1 base. This CDR3 is built from 15 residues.

The chain is built from TRBV7-9 and TRBJ2-2; unclear D gene. V was cut by 2 bases and J by 7 bases, with 11 bases left in between. This CDR3 has 14 residues. Looked up from germline, CDR1 is SEHNR and CDR2 is FQNEAQ (reference sequence). This CDR3 reads CASSLLGVDGELFF. The DNA of the CDR3 is TGTGCCAGCAGCTTACTTGGGGTGGACGGGGAGCTGTTTTTT. Full variable domain (remainder filled in from reference TRBV7-9 and TRBJ2-2): DTGVSQNPRHKITKRGQNVTFRCDPISEHNRLYWYRQTLGQGPEFLTYFQNEAQLEKSRLLSDRFSAERPKGSFSTLEIQRTEQGDSAMYLCASSLLGVDGELFFGEGSRLTVL.

The V call is TRBV13, the J call TRBJ1-4, with a tentative D call TRBD1 (6 bases). CDR1 and CDR2 (germline): PRHDT, FYEKMQ (reference sequence). The CDR3 totals 16 residues. V lost 0 bases and J 5 bases, leaving 13 bases between the germline ends. The CDR3 sequence is CASSLGGGGKNEKLFF. DNA for the CDR3: TGTGCCAGCAGCTTAGGGGGCGGGGGCAAAAATGAAAAACTGTTTTTT.

V and J are TRBV4-1 and TRBJ2-1; 9 nucleotides line up with TRBD2. Germline CDR1 is MGHRA and CDR2 is YSYEKL. J was trimmed by 6 bases and V by 0 bases; bases with no gene match: 6. The CDR3 spans 16 residues. The CDR3 DNA reads as TGCGCCAGCAGCCAAGACCAGCGGGGGGTGCGCAATGAGCAGTTCTTC. Its protein is CASSQDQRGVRNEQFF.